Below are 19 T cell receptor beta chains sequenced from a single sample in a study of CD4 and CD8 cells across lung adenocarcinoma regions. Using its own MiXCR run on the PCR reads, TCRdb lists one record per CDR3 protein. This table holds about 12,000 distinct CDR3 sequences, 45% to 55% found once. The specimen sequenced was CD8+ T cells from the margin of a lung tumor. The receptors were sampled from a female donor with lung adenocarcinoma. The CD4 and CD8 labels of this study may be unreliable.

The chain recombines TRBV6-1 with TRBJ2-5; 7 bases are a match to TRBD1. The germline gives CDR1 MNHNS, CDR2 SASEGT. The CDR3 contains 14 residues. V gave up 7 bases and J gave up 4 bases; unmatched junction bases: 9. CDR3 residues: CASKGGGDTETQYF. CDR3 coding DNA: TGTGCCAGCAAAGGGGGCGGTGACACAGAGACCCAGTACTTC.

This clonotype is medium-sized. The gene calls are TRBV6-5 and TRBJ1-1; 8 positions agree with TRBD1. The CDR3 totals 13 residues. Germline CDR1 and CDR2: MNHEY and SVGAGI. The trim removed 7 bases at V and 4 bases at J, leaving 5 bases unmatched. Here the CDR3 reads CASTTGGLTEAFF. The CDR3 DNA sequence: TGTGCCAGCACCACAGGGGGGCTCACTGAAGCTTTCTTT.

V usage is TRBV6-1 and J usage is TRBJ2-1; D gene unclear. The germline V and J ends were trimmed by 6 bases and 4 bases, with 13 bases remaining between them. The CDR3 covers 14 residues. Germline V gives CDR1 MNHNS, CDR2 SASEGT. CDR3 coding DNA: TGTGCCAGCAGCGAGTTTGAGCCTTACAATGAGCAGTTCTTC. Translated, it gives CASSEFEPYNEQFF.

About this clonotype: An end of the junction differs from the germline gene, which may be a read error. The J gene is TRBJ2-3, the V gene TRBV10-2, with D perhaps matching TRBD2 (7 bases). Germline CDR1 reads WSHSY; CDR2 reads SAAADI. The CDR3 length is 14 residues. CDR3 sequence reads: CAALGGVDTETQYF. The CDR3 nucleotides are TGTGCGGCCTTAGGGGGGGTGGACACAGAGACGCAGTATTTC.

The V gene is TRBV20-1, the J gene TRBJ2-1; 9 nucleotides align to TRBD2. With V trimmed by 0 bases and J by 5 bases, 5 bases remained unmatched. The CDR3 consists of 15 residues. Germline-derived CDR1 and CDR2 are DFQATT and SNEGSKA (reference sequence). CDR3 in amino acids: CSARDHGGGDNEQFF. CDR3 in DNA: TGCAGTGCTAGAGATCACGGCGGGGGGGACAATGAGCAGTTCTTC.

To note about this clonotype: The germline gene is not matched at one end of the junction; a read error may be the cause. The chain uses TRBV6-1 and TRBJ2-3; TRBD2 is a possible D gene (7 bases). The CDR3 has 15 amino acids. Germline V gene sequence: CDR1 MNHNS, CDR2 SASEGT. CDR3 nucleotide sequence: TGTGCCAGGGAGAGGGGGGGCGGTGACCCAGATACGCAGTATTTC. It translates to CARERGGGDPDTQYF.

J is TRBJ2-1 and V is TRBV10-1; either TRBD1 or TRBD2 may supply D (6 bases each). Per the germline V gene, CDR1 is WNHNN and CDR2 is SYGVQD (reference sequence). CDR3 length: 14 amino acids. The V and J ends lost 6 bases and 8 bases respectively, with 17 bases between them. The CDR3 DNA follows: TGCGCCAGCAGCCTTGGTAGGGGGGCCCATGAGCAGTTCTTC. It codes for CASSLGRGAHEQFF.

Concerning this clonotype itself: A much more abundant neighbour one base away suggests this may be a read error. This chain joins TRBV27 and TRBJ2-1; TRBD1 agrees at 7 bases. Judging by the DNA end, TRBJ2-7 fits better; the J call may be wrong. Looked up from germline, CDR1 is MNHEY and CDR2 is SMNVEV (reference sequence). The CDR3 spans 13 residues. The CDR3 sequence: CASSPGTDNEQYF. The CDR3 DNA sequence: TGTGCCAGCAGTCCCGGGACAGACAATGAGCAGTACTTC.

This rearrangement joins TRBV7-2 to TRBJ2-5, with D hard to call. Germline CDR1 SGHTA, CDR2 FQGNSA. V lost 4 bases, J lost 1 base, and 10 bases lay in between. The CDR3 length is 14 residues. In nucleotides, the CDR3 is TGTGCCAGCAGCTCCGGGCCCATCCAAGAGACCCAGTACTTC. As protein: CASSSGPIQETQYF.

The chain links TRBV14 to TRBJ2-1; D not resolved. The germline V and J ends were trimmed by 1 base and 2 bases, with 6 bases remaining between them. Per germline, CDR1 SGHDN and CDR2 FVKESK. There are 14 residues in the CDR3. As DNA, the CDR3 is TGTGCCAGCAGCCAAGGACTGACCTACAATGAGCAGTTCTTC. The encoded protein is CASSQGLTYNEQFF.

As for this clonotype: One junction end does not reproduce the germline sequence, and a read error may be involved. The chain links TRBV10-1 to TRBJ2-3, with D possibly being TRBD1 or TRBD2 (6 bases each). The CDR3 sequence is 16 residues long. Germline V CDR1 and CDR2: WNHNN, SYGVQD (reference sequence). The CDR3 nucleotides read TGCGCCAGCAGGGTGTCCGGGGGCGGTGAGAGAGAGACGCAGTACTTT. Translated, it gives CASRVSGGGERETQYF.

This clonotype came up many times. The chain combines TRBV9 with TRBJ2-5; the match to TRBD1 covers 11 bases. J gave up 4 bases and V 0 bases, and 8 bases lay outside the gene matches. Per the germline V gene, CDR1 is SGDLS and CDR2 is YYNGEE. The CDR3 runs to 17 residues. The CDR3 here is CASSVEGTGGFGETQYF. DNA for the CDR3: TGTGCCAGCAGCGTAGAAGGGACAGGGGGATTCGGAGAGACCCAGTACTTC.

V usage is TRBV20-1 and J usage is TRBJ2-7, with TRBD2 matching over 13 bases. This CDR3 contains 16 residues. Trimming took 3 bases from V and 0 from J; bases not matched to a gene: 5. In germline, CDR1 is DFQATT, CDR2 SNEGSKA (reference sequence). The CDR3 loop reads CSASGTSGVSSYEQYF. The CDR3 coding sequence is TGCAGTGCTAGTGGGACTAGCGGGGTTAGCTCCTACGAGCAGTACTTC.

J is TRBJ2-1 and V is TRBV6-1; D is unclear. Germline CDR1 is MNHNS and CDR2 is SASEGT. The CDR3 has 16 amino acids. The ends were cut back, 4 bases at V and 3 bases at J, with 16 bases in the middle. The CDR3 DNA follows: TGTGCCAGCAGTGGCGATTCCGCGGTAGACTACAATGAGCAGTTCTTC. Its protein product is CASSGDSAVDYNEQFF.

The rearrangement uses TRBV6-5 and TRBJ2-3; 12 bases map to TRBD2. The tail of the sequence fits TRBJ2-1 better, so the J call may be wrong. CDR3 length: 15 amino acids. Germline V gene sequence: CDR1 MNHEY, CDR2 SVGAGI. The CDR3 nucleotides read TGTGCCAGCAGTTACTCGTCTAGCGGGAGGGAAGAGCAGTTCTTC. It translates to CASSYSSSGREEQFF.

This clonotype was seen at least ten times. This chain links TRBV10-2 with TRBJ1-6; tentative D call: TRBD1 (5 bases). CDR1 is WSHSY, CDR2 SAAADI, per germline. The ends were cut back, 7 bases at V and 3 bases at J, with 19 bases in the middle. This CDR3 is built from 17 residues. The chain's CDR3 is CASNDLPGPIYNSPLHF. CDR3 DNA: TGCGCCAGCAACGACCTTCCGGGGCCAATCTATAATTCACCCCTCCACTTT.

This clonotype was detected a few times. CDR3 amino acids: CASSVSRGGAYTGELFF. DNA for the CDR3: TGTGCCAGCAGCGTATCTAGAGGGGGCGCTTACACCGGGGAGCTGTTTTTT. The chain employs TRBV9 and TRBJ2-2, with 7 bases lining up with TRBD1. V lost 1 base, J lost 3 bases, and 9 bases stayed unmatched. The CDR3 sequence is 17 residues long. Germline V lookup: CDR1 SGDLS, CDR2 YYNGEE.

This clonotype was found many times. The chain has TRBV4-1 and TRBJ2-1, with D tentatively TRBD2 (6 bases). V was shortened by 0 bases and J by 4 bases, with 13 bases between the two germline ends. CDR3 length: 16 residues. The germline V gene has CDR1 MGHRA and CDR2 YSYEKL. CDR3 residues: CASSQDRLGTYNEQFF. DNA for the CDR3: TGCGCCAGCAGCCAAGATAGGTTGGGGACTTACAATGAGCAGTTCTTC.

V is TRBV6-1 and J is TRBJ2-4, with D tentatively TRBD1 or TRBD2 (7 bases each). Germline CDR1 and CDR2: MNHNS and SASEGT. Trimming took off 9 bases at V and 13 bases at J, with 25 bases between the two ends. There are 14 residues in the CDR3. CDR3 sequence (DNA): TGTGCCAGTCAGGGGGGGGGGACCAAAAACACCCAGTACTTC. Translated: CASQGGGTKNTQYF.